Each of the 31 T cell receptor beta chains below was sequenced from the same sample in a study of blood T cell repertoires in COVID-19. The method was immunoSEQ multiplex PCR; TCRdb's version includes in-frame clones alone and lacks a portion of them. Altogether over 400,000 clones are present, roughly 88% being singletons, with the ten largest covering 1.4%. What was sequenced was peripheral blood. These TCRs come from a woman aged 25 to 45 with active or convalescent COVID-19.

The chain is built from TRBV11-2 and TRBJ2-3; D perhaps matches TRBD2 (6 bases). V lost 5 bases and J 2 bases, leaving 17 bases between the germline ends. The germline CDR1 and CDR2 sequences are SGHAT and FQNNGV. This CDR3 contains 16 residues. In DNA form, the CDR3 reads TGTGCCAGCAGCCAGGGACTCCCGATTCTCACAGATACGCAGTATTTT. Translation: CASSQGLPILTDTQYF.

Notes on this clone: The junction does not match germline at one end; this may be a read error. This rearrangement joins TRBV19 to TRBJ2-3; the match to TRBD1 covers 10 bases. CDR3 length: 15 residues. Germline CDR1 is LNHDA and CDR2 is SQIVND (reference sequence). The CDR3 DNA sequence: TGTGCCAGTAGTATTGCGACAGGGGGCACAAATACGCAGTATTTT. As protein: CASSIATGGTNTQYF.

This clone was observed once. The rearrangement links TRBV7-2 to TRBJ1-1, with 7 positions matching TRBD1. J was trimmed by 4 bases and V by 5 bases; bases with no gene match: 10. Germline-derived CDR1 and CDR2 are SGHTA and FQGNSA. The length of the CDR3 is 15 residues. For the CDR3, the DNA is TGTGCCAGCAGCCCCGGGACAGTTCGGGGCACTGAAGCTTTCTTT. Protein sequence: CASSPGTVRGTEAFF.

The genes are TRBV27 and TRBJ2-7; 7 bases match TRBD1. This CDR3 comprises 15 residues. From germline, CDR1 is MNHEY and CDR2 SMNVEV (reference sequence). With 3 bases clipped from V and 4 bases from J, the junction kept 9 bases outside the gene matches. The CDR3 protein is CASSFEGAGIYEQYF. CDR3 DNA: TGTGCCAGCAGTTTTGAGGGGGCTGGCATTTACGAGCAGTACTTC.

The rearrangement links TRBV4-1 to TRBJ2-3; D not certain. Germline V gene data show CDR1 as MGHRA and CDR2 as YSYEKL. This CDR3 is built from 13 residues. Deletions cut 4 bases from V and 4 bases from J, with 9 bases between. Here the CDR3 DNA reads TGCGCCAGCAGCCTCCAAATAGCAGATACGCAGTATTTT. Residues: CASSLQIADTQYF.

The CDR3 protein is CASSTRGSYEQFF. CDR3 DNA: TGTGCCAGCAGCACCCGGGGGAGCTATGAGCAGTTCTTC. This rearrangement joins TRBV3-1 (or the pseudogene TRBV3-2) to TRBJ2-1, with a tentative D call TRBD2 (6 bases). Germline assignment: CDR1 LGHDT and CDR2 YNNKEL (reference sequence). V lost 5 bases and J lost 8, with 13 bases in between. The CDR3 extends over 13 amino acids.

DNA of the CDR3: TGCGCCAGCAGCTCGGGGGCTAGCGGGAGGGTTCGCTACGAGCAGTACTTC. Its protein is CASSSGASGRVRYEQYF. The J gene is TRBJ2-7, the V gene TRBV5-1; TRBD2 matches 12 bases. Germline CDR1 and CDR2: SGHRS and YFSETQ. The CDR3 covers 17 residues. Trimming at V came to 3 bases and at J to 3 bases, leaving 10 bases not matched to a gene.

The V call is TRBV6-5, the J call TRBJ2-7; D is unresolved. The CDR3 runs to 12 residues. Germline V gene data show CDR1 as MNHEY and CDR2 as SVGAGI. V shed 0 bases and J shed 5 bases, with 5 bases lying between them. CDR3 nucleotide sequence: TGTGCCAGCAGTTACTCCCCGGACGAGCAGTACTTC. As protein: CASSYSPDEQYF.

DNA of the CDR3: TGTGCCAGCAGCTTAGCGCAACGGAGCTACAATGAGCAGTTCTTC. Protein sequence: CASSLAQRSYNEQFF. The chain is built from TRBV7-2 and TRBJ2-1; no firm D call. Germline CDR1 is SGHTA and CDR2 is FQGNSA. Trimming left V 0 bases short and J 3 bases short, with 9 bases between. The CDR3 is 15 amino acids. The variable domain in full, completed from reference TRBV7-2 and TRBJ2-1, reads GAGVSQSPSNKVTEKGKDVELRCDPISGHTALYWYRQSLGQGLEFLIYFQGNSAPDKSGLPSDRFSAERTGGSVSTLTIQRTQQEDSAVYLCASSLAQRSYNEQFFGPGTRLTVL.

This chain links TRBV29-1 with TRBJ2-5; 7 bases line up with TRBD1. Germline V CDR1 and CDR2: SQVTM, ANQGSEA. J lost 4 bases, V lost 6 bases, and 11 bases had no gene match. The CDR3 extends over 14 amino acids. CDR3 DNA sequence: TGCAGCGTCCGTCACCTGGGGACAGTAGAGACCCAGTACTTC. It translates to CSVRHLGTVETQYF.

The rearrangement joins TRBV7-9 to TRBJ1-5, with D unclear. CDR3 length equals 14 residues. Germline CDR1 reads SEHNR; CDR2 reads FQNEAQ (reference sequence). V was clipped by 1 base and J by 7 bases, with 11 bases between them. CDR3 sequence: CASSLGSHGQPQHF. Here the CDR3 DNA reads TGTGCCAGCAGCTTAGGGTCCCACGGGCAGCCCCAGCATTTT.

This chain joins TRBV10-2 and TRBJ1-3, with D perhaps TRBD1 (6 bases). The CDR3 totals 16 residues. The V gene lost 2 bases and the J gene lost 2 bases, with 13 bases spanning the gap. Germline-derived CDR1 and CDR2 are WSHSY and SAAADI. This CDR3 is CASSELTGKAGNTIYF. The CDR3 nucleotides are TGCGCCAGCAGTGAGCTCACAGGGAAAGCTGGAAACACCATATATTTT.

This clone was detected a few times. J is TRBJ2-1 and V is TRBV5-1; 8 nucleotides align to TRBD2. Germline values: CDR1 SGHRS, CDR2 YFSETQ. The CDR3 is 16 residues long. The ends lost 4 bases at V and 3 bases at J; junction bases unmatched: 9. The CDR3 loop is CASSIAPGGGYNEQFF. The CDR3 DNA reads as TGCGCCAGCAGCATAGCCCCCGGGGGGGGCTACAATGAGCAGTTCTTC.

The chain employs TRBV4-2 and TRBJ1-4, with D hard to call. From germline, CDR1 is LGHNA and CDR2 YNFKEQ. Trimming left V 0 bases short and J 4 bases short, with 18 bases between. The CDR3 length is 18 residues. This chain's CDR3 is CASSQEEQRVDINEKLFF. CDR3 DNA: TGTGCCAGCAGCCAAGAAGAACAAAGAGTTGACATTAATGAAAAACTGTTTTTT.

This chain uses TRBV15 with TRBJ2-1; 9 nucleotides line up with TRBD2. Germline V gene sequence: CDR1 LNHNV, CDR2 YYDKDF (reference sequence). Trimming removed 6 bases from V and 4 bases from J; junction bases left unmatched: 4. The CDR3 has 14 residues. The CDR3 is CATRGLASYNEQFF. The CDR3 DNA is TGTGCCACCAGGGGACTAGCTTCATACAATGAGCAGTTCTTC.

The CDR3 region has the DNA TGTGCCAGCAGTGAATTGGGAACAGGGGCTGAAGCTTTCTTT. As protein: CASSELGTGAEAFF. The rearrangement uses TRBV25-1 and TRBJ1-1, with TRBD1 matching 7 bases. CDR3 length: 14 residues. Trimming took 1 base from V and 6 from J; bases not matched to a gene: 5. Germline V gene data show CDR1 as MGHDK and CDR2 as SYGVNS.

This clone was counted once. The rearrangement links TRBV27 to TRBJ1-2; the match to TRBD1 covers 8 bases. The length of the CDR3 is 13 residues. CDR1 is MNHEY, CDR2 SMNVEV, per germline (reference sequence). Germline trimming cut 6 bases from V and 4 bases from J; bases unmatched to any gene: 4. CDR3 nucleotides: TGTGCCAGCAGATCCACAGGGGGCTATGGCTACACCTTC. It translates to CASRSTGGYGYTF.

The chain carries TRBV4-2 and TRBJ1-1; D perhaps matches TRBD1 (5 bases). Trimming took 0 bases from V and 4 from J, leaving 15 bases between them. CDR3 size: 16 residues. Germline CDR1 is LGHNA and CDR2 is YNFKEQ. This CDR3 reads CASSQDPPGQGTEAFF. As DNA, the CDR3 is TGTGCCAGCAGCCAAGATCCCCCAGGGCAGGGCACTGAAGCTTTCTTT.

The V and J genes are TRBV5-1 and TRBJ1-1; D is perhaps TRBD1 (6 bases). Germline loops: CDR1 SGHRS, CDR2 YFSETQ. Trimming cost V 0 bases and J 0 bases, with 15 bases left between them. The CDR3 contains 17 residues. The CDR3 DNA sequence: TGCGCCAGCAGCTTGGAAGGGAGTGGGGACATGAACACTGAAGCTTTCTTT. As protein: CASSLEGSGDMNTEAFF. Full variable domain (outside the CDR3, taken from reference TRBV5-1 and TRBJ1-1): KAGVTQTPRYLIKTRGQQVTLSCSPISGHRSVSWYQQTPGQGLQFLFEYFSETQRNKGNFPGRFSGRQFSNSRSEMNVSTLELGDSALYLCASSLEGSGDMNTEAFFGQGTRLTVV.

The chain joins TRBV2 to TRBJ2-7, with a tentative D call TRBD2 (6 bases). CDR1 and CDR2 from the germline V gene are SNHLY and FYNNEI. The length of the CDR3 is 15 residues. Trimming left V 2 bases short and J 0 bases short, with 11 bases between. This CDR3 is CASSERGILSYEQYF. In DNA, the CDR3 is TGTGCCAGCAGTGAACGGGGGATCCTCTCCTACGAGCAGTACTTC.

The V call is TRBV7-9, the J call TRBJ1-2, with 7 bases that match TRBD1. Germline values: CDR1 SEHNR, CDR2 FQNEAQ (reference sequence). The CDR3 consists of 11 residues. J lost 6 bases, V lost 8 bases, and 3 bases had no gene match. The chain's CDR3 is CASDRVNGYTF. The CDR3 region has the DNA TGTGCCAGCGACAGGGTGAATGGCTACACCTTC.

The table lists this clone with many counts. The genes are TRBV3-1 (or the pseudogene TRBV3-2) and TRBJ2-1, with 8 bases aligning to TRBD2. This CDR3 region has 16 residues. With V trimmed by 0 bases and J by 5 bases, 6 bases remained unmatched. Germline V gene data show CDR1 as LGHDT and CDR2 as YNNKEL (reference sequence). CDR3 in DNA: TGTGCCAGCAGCCAAGAACTAGCGGAGATTGACAATGAGCAGTTCTTC. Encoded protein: CASSQELAEIDNEQFF.

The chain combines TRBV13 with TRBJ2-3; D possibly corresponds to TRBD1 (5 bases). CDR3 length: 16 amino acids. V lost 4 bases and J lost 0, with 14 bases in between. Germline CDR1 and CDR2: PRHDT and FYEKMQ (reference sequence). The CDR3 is CASSSAQGPSTDTQYF. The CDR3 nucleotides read TGTGCCAGCAGCTCCGCCCAGGGCCCAAGCACAGATACGCAGTATTTT.

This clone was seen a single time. The CDR3 nucleotides read TGTGCCAGCAGCTTAGGACGGGTCTACGAGCAGTACTTC. Translated, it gives CASSLGRVYEQYF. The V and J genes are TRBV7-9 and TRBJ2-7; unclear D gene. Trimming took 1 base from V and 3 from J, leaving 7 bases between them. In germline, CDR1 is SEHNR, CDR2 FQNEAQ (reference sequence). CDR3 size: 13 residues.

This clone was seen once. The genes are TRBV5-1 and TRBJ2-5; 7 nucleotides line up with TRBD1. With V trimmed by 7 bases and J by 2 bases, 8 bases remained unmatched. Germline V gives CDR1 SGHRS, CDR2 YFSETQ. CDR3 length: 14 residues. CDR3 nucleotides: TGCGCCAGCCCCCCCCGGGACAGTCAAGAGACCCAGTACTTC. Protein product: CASPPRDSQETQYF. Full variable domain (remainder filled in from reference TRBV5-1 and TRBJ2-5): KAGVTQTPRYLIKTRGQQVTLSCSPISGHRSVSWYQQTPGQGLQFLFEYFSETQRNKGNFPGRFSGRQFSNSRSEMNVSTLELGDSALYLCASPPRDSQETQYFGPGTRLLVL.

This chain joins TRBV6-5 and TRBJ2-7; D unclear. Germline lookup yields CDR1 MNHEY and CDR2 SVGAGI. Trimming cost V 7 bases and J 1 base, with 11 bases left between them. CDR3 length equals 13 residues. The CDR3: CASKKTRSYEQYF. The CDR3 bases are TGTGCCAGCAAAAAGACAAGATCCTACGAGCAGTACTTC.

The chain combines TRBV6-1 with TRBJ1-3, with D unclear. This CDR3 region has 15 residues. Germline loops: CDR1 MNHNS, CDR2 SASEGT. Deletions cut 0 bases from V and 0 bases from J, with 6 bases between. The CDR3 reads CASSEAGNSGNTIYF. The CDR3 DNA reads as TGTGCCAGCAGTGAAGCGGGCAACTCTGGAAACACCATATATTTT.

CDR3 amino acids: CASSLSGPGDYEQYF. For the CDR3, the DNA is TGTGCCAGCAGCCTCTCCGGGCCGGGAGACTACGAGCAGTACTTC. V and J are TRBV7-9 and TRBJ2-7; possibly TRBD2 for D (6 bases). V was clipped by 5 bases and J by 3 bases, with 17 bases between them. Looked up from germline, CDR1 is SEHNR and CDR2 is FQNEAQ (reference sequence). This CDR3 region has 15 residues.

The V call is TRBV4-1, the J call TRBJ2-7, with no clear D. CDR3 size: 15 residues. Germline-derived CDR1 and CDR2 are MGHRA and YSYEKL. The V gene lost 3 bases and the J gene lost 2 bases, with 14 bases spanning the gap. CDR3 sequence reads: CASSHDSLSTYEQYF. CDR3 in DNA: TGCGCCAGCAGCCATGATAGCCTCTCCACCTACGAGCAGTACTTC.

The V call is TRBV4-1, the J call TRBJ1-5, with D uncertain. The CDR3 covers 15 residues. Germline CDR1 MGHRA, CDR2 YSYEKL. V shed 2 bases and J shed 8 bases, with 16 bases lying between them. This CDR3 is CASSQTDLAGEPQHF. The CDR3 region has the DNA TGCGCCAGCAGCCAAACGGACCTAGCCGGGGAGCCCCAGCATTTT.

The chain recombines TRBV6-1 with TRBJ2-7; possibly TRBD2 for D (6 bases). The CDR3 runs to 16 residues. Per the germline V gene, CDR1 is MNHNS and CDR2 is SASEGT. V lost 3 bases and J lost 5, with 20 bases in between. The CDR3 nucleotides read TGTGCCAGCAGTGACCTGTGGGGGGAGAAATCCGACGAGCAGTACTTC. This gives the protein CASSDLWGEKSDEQYF.